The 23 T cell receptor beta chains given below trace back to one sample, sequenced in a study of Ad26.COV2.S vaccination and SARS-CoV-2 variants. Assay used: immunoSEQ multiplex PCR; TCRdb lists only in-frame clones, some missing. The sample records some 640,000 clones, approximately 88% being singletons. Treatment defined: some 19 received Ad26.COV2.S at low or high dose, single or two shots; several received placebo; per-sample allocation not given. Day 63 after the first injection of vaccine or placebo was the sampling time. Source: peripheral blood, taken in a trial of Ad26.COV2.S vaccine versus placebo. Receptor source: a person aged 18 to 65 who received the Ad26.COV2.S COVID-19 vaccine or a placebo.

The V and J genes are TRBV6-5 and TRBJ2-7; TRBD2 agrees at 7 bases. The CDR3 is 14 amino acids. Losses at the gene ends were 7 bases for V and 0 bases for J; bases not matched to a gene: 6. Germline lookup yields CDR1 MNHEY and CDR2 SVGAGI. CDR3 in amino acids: CASKAAGLSYEQYF. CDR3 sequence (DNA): TGTGCCAGCAAGGCAGCGGGACTCTCCTACGAGCAGTACTTC.

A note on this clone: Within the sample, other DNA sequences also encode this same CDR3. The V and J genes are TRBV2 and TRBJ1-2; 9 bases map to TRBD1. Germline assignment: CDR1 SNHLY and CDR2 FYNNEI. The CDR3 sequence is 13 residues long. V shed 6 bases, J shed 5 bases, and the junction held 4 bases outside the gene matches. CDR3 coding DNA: TGTGCCAGCAGGGGACAGGGACCTTATGGCTACACCTTC. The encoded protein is CASRGQGPYGYTF.

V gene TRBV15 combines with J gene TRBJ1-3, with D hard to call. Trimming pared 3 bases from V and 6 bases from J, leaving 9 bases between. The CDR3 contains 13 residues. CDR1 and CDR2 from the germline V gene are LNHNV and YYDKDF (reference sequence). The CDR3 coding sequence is TGTGCCACCAGCAGGGCCATGGTAAACACCATATATTTT. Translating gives CATSRAMVNTIYF. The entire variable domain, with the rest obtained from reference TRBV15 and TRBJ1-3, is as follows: DAMVIQNPRYQVTQFGKPVTLSCSQTLNHNVMYWYQQKSSQAPKLLFHYYDKDFNNEADTPDNFQSRRPNTSFCFLDIRSPGLGDTAMYLCATSRAMVNTIYFGEGSWLTVV.

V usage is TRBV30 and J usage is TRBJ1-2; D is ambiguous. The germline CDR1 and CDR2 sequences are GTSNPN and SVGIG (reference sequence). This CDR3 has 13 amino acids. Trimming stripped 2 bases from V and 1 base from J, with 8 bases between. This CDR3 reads CAWSQDLNYGYTF. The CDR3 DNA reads TGTGCCTGGAGTCAGGATCTTAACTATGGCTACACCTTC.

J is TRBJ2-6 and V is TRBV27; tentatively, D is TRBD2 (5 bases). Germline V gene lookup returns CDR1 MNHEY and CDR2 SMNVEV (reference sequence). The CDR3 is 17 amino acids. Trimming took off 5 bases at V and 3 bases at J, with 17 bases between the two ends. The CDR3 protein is CASSPPLVGVGANVLTF. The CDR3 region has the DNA TGTGCCAGCAGTCCACCCTTGGTCGGGGTTGGGGCCAACGTCCTGACTTTC.

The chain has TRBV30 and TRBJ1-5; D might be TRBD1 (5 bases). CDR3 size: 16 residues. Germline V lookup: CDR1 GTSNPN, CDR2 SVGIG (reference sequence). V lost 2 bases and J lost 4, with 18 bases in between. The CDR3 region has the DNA TGTGCCTGGAGTCGGGGGACTTCTATAACGAATCAGCCCCAGCATTTT. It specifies CAWSRGTSITNQPQHF.

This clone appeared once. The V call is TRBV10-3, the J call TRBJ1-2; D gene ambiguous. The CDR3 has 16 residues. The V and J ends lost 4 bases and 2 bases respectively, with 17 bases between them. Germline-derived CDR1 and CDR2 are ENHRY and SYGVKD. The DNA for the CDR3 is TGTGCCATCAGTGGGTTTGGGGAAGACACCAACTATGGCTACACCTTC. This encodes CAISGFGEDTNYGYTF.

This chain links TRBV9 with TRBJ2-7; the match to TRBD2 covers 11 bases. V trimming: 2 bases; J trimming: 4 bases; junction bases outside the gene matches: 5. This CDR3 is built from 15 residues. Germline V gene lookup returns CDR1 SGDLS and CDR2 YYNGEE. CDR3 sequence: CASSVSGGASYEQYF. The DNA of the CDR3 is TGTGCCAGCAGCGTTAGCGGGGGGGCTTCTTACGAGCAGTACTTC.

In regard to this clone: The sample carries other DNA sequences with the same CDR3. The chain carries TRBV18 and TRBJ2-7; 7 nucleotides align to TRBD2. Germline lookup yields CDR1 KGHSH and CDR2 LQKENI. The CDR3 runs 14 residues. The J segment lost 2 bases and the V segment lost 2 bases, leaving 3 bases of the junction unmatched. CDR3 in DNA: TGTGCCAGCTCACCAGGTGGGGGGGCCTACGAGCAGTACTTC. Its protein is CASSPGGGAYEQYF.

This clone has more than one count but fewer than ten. CDR3 DNA sequence: TGTGCCAGCAGTTCCAGTTTGAACACTGAAGCTTTCTTT. It specifies CASSSSLNTEAFF. J is TRBJ1-1 and V is TRBV6-1; no clear D. The V end was cut by 5 bases, the J end by 0 bases, with 7 bases between. CDR3 length equals 13 residues. Germline V lookup: CDR1 MNHNS, CDR2 SASEGT.

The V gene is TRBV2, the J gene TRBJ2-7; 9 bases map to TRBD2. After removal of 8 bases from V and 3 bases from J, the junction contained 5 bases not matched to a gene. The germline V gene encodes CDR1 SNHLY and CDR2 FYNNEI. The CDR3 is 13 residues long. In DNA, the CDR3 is TGTGCCAGCCGGACTAGCGACTACTACGAGCAGTACTTC. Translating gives CASRTSDYYEQYF.

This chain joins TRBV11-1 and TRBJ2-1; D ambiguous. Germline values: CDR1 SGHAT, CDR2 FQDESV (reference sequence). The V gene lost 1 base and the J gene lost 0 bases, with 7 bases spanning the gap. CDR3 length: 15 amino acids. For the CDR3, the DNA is TGTGCCAGCAGCTTAGGTACGGCCTCCTACAATGAGCAGTTCTTC. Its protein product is CASSLGTASYNEQFF.

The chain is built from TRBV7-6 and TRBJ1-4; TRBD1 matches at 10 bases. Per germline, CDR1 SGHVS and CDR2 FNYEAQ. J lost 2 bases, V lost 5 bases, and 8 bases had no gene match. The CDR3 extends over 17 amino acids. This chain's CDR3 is CASSPIPGQGTNEKLFF. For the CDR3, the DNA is TGTGCCAGCAGCCCCATCCCGGGACAGGGGACTAATGAAAAACTGTTTTTT.

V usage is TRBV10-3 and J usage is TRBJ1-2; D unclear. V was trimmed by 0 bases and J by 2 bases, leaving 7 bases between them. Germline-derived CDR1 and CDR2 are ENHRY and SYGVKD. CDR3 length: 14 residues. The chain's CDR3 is CAISESQKNYGYTF. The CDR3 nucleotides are TGTGCCATCAGTGAGTCCCAGAAGAACTATGGCTACACCTTC.

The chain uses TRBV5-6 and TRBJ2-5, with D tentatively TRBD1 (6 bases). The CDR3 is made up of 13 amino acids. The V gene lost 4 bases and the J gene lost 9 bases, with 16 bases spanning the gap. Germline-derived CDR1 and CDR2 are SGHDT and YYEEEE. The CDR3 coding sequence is TGTGCCAGCAGCATGACAGGTCTTTGGGCCCAGTACTTC. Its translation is CASSMTGLWAQYF. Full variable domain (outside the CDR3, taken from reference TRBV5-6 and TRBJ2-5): DAGVTQSPTHLIKTRGQQVTLRCSPKSGHDTVSWYQQALGQGPQFIFQYYEEEERQRGNFPDRFSGHQFPNYSSELNVNALLLGDSALYLCASSMTGLWAQYFGPGTRLLVL.

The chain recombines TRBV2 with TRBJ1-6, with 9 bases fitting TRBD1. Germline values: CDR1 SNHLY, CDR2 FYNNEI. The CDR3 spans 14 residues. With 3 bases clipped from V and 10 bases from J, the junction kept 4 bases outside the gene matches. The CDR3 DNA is TGTGCCAGCAGTGATGGACAGGGGTGGTCACCCCTCCACTTT. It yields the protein CASSDGQGWSPLHF.

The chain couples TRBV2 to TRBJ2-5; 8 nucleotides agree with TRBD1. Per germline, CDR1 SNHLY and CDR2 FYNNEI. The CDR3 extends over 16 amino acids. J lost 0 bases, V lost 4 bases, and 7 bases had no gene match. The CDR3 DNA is TGTGCCAGCAGTGGACAGGGGTGGGGGTACCAAGAGACCCAGTACTTC. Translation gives CASSGQGWGYQETQYF.

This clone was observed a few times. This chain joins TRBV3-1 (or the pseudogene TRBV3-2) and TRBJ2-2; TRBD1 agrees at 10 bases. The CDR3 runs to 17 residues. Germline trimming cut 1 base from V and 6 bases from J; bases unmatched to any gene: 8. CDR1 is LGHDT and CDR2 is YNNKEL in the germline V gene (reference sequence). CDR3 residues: CASSQASGTGAAGELFF. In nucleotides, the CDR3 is TGTGCCAGCAGCCAAGCCTCCGGGACAGGGGCGGCCGGGGAGCTGTTTTTT.

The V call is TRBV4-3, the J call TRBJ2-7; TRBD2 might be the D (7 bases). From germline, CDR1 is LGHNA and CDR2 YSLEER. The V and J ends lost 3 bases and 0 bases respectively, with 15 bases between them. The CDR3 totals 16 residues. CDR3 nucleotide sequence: TGCGCCAGCAGCCAGACAGGACTAGGAAACTCCTACGAGCAGTACTTC. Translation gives CASSQTGLGNSYEQYF.

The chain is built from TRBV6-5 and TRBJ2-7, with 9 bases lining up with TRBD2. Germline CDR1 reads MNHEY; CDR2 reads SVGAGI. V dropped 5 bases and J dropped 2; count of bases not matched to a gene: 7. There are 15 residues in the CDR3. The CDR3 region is CASSNRLAEPYEQYF. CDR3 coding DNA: TGTGCCAGCAGTAACCGACTAGCGGAGCCCTACGAGCAGTACTTC.

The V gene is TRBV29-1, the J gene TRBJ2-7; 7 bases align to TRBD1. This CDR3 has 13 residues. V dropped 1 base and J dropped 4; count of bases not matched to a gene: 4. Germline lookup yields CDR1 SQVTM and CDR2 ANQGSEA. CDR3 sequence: CSVEVGRGYEQYF. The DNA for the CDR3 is TGCAGCGTTGAAGTGGGCAGGGGGTACGAGCAGTACTTC.

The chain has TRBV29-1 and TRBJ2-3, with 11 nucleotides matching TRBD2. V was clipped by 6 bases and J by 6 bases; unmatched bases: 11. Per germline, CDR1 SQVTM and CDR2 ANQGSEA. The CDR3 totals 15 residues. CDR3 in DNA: TGCAGCGTCCATCCACTAGCGGGAGATGGGGATACGCAGTATTTT. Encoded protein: CSVHPLAGDGDTQYF.

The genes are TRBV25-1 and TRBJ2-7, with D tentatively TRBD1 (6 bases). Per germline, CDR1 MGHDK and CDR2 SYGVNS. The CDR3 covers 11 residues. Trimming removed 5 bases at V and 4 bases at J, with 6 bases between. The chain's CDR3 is CASSTGYEQYF. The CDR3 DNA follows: TGTGCCAGCAGTACAGGGTACGAGCAGTACTTC.